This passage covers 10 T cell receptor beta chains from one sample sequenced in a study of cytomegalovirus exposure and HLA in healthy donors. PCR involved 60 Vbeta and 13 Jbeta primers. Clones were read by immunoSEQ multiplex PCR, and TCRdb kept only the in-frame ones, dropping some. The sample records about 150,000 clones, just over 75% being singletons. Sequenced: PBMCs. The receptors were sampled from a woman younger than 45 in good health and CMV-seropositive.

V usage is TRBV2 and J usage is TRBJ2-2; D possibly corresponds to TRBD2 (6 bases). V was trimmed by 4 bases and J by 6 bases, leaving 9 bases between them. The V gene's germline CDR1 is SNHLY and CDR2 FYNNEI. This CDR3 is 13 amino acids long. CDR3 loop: CASSGLDSGELFF. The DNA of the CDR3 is TGTGCCAGCAGTGGACTAGACTCCGGGGAGCTGTTTTTT.

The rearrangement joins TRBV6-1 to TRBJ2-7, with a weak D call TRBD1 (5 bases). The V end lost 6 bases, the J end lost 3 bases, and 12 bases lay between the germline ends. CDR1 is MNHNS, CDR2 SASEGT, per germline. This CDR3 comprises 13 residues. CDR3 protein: CASSDGQSYEQYF. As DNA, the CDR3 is TGTGCCAGCAGCGACGGACAAAGCTACGAGCAGTACTTC.

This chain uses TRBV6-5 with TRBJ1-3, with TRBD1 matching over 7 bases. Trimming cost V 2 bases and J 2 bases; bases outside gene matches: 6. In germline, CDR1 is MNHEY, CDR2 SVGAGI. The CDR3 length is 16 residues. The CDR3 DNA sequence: TGTGCCAGCAGTTACACCTCCGACAGGGCTGGAAACACCATATATTTT. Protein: CASSYTSDRAGNTIYF.

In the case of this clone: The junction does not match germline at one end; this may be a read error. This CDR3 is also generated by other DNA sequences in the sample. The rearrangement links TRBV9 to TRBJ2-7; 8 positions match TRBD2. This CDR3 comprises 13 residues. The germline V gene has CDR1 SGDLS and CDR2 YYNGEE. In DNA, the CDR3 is TGCGCCTCCCGGACTAGCATGAACTACGAGCAGTACTTC. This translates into CASRTSMNYEQYF.

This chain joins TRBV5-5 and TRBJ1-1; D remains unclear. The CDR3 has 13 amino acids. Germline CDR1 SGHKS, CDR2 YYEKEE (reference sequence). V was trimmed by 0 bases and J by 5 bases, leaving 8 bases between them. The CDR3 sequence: CASSLAVKTEAFF. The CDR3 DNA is TGTGCCAGCAGCTTGGCGGTAAAAACTGAAGCTTTCTTT.

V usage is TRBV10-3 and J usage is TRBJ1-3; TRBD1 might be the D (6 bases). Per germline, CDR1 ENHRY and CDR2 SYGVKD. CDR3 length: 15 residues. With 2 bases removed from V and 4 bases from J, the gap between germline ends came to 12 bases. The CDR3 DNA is TGTGCCATCAGTGAGCCAGGGGCGGACGGAAACACCATATATTTT. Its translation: CAISEPGADGNTIYF.

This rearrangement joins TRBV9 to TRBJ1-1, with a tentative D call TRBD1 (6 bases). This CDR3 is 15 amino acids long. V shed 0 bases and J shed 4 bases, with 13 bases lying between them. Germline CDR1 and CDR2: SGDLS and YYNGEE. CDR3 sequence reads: CASSVGLGARTEAFF. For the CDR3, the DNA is TGTGCCAGCAGCGTAGGATTGGGGGCGCGCACTGAAGCTTTCTTT.

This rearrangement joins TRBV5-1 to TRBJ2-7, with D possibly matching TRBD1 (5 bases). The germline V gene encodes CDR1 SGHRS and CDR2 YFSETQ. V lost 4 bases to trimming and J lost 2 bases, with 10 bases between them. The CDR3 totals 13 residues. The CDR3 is CASSLRVPYEQYF. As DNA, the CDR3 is TGCGCCAGCAGCCTCAGGGTTCCCTACGAGCAGTACTTC.

CDR3 amino acids: CASSYGGEQYF. The CDR3 DNA follows: TGTGCCAGCAGTTACGGGGGGGAGCAGTACTTC. V and J are TRBV6-5 and TRBJ2-5; TRBD2 agrees at 7 bases. The ends lost 2 bases at V and 11 bases at J; junction bases unmatched: 2. CDR3 size: 11 residues. Germline CDR1 and CDR2: MNHEY and SVGAGI.

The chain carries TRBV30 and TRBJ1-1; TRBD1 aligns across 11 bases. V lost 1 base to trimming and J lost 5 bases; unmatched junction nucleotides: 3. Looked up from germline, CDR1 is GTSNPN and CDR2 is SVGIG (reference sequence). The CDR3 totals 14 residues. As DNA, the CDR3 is TGTGCCTGGAGTGGGGGACAGGGGGGAACTGAAGCTTTCTTT. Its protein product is CAWSGGQGGTEAFF.